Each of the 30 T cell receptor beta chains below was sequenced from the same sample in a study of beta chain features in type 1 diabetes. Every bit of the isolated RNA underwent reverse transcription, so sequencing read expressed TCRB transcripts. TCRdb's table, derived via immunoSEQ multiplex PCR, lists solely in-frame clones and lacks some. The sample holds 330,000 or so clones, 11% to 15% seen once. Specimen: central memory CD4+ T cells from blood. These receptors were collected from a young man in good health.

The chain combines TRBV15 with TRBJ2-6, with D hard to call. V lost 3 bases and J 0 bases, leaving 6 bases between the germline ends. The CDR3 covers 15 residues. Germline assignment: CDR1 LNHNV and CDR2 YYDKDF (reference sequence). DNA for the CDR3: TGTGCCACCAGCAGCCGAAACTCTGGGGCCAACGTCCTGACTTTC. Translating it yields CATSSRNSGANVLTF. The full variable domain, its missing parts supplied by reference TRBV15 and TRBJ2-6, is DAMVIQNPRYQVTQFGKPVTLSCSQTLNHNVMYWYQQKSSQAPKLLFHYYDKDFNNEADTPDNFQSRRPNTSFCFLDIRSPGLGDTAMYLCATSSRNSGANVLTFGAGSRLTVL.

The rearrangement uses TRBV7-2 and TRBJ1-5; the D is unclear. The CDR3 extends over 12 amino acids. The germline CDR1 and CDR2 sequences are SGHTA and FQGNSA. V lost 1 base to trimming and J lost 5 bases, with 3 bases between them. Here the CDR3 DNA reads TGTGCCAGCAGCTTAGGTTATCAGCCCCAGCATTTT. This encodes CASSLGYQPQHF.

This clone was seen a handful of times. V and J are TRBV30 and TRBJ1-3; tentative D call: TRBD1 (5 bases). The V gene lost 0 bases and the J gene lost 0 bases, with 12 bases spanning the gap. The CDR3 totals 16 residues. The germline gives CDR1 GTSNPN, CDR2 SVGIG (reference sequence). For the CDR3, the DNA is TGTGCCTGGAGTGTGTGGGGCAGGAGCTCTGGAAACACCATATATTTT. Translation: CAWSVWGRSSGNTIYF. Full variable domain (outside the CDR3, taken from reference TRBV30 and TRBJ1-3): SQTIHQWPATLVQPVGSPLSLECTVEGTSNPNLYWYRQAAGRGLQLLFYSVGIGQISSEVPQNLSASRPQDRQFILSSKKLLLSDSGFYLCAWSVWGRSSGNTIYFGEGSWLTVV.

As DNA, the CDR3 is TGTGCCAGCAGATACAGGGGGCGGCTAAGCTCCTACGAGCAGTACTTC. It codes for CASRYRGRLSSYEQYF. This sequence joins TRBV6-4 and TRBJ2-7, with 9 bases lining up with TRBD1. The V gene end was trimmed by 6 bases and the J gene end by 0 bases; junction bases not matched to a gene: 9. The CDR3 sequence is 16 residues long. Germline V gene sequence: CDR1 MRHNA, CDR2 SNTAGT.

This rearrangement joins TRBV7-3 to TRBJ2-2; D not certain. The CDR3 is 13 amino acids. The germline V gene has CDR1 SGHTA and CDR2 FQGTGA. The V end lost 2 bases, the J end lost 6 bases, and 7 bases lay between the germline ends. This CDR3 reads CASSLEGPGELFF. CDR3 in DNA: TGTGCCAGCAGCTTAGAAGGGCCCGGGGAGCTGTTTTTT.

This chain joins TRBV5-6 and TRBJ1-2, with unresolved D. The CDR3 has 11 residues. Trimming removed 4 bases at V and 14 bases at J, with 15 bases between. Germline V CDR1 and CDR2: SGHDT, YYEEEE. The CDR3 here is CASSRTLFSTF. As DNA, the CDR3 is TGTGCCAGCAGCAGAACACTATTCTCGACCTTC.

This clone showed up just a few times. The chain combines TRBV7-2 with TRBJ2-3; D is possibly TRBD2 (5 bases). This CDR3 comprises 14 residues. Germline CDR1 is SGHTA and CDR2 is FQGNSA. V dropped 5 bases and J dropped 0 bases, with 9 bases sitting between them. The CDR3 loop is CASSPGISTDTQYF. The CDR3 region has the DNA TGTGCCAGCAGCCCCGGGATTAGCACAGATACGCAGTATTTT. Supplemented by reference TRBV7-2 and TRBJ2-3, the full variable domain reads GAGVSQSPSNKVTEKGKDVELRCDPISGHTALYWYRQSLGQGLEFLIYFQGNSAPDKSGLPSDRFSAERTGGSVSTLTIQRTQQEDSAVYLCASSPGISTDTQYFGPGTRLTVL.

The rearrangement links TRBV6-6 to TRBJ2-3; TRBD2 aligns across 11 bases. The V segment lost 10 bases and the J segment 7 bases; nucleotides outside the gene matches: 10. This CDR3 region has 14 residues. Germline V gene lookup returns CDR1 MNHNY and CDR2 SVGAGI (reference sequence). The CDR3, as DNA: TGTGCCACCTCGAGGTCTAGCGGGAGGAATACGCAGTATTTT. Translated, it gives CATSRSSGRNTQYF.

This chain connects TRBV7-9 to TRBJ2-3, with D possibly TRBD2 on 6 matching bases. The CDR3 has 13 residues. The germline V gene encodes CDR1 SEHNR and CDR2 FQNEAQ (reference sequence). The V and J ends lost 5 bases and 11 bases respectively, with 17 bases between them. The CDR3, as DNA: TGTGCCAGCAGCCCGATCGGGACTTTACGGCAGTATTTT. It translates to CASSPIGTLRQYF.

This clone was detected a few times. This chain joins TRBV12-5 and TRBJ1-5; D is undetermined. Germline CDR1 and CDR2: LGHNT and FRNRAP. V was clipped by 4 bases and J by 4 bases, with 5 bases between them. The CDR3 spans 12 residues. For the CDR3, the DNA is TGTGCTAGTGGTTCAAATAATCAGCCCCAGCATTTT. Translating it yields CASGSNNQPQHF.

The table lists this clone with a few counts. The DNA for the CDR3 is TGTGCCAGAATTCCTCTAGCGGAGAACTACAATGAGCAGTTCTTC. Its protein is CARIPLAENYNEQFF. The chain employs TRBV5-3 and TRBJ2-1, with TRBD2 identical over 7 bases. TRBV5-3 has ORF status, its function being uncertain. With 6 bases clipped from V and 3 bases from J, the junction kept 9 bases outside the gene matches. This CDR3 spans 15 amino acids.

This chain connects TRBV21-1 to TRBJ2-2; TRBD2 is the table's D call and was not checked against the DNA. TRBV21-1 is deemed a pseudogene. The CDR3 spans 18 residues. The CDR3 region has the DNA TGTGCCAGCCGGGGTCTAGCGGATCTCGTGCCCAGCACCGGGGAGCTGTTTTTT. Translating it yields CASRGLADLVPSTGELFF.

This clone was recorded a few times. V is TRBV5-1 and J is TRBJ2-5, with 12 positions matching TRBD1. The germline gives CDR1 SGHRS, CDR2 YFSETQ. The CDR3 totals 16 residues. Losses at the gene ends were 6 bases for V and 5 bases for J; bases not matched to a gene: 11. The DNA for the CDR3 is TGCGCCAGCATCAAACGTCCGGGACAGGGGGCGGAGACCCAGTACTTC. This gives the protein CASIKRPGQGAETQYF.

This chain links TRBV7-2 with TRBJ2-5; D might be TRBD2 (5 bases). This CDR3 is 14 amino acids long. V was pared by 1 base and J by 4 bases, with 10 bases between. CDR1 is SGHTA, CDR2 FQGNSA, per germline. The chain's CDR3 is CASSLDASRETQYF. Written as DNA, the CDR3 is TGTGCCAGCAGCTTAGATGCTAGCCGAGAGACCCAGTACTTC.

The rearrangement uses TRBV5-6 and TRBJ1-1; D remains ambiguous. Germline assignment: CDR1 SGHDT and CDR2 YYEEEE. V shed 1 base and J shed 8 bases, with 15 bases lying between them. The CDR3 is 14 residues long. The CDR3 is CASSLPLPVAEAFF. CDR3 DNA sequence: TGTGCCAGCAGCTTGCCCCTTCCTGTAGCCGAAGCTTTCTTT.

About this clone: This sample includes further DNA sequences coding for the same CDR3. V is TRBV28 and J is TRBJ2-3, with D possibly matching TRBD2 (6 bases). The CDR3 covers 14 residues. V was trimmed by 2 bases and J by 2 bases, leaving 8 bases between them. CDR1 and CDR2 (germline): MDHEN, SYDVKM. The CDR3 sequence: CASSLGGSTDTQYF. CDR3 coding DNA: TGTGCCAGCAGTTTAGGGGGGTCCACAGATACGCAGTATTTT.

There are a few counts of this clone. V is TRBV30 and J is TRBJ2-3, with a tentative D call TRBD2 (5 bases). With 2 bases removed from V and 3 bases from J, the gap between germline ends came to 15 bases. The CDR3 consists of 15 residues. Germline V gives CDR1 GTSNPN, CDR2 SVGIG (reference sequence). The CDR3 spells CAWSLLVGATDTQYF. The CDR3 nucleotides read TGTGCCTGGAGTTTACTAGTAGGAGCGACAGATACGCAGTATTTT.

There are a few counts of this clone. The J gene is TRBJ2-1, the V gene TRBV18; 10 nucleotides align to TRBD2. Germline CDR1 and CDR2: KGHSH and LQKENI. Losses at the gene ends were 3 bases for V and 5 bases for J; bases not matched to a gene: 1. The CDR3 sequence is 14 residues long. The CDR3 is CASSPSGRHNEQFF. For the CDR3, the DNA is TGTGCCAGCTCACCTAGCGGGAGGCACAATGAGCAGTTCTTC.

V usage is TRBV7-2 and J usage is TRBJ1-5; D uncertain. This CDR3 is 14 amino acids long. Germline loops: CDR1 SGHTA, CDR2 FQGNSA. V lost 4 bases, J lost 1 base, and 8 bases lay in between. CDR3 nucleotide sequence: TGTGCCAGCAGCTCCGGATGGAGCAATCAGCCCCAGCATTTT. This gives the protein CASSSGWSNQPQHF.

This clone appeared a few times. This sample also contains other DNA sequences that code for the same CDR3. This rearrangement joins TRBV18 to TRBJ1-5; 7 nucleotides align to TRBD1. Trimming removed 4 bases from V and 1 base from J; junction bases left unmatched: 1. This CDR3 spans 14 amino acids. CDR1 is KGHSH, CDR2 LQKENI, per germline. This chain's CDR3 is CASSQGASNQPQHF. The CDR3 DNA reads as TGTGCCAGCTCACAGGGGGCGAGCAATCAGCCCCAGCATTTT. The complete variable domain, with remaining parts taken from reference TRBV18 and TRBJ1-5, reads NAGVMQNPRHLVRRRGQEARLRCSPMKGHSHVYWYRQLPEEGLKFMVYLQKENIIDESGMPKERFSAEFPKEGPSILRIQQVVRGDSAAYFCASSQGASNQPQHFGDGTRLSIL.

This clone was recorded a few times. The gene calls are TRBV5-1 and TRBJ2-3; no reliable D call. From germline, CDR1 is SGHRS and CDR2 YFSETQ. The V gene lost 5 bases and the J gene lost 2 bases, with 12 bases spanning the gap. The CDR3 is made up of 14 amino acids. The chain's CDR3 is CASRPNTDTDTQYF. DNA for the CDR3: TGCGCCAGCAGACCGAATACCGACACAGATACGCAGTATTTT. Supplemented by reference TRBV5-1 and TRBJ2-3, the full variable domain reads KAGVTQTPRYLIKTRGQQVTLSCSPISGHRSVSWYQQTPGQGLQFLFEYFSETQRNKGNFPGRFSGRQFSNSRSEMNVSTLELGDSALYLCASRPNTDTDTQYFGPGTRLTVL.

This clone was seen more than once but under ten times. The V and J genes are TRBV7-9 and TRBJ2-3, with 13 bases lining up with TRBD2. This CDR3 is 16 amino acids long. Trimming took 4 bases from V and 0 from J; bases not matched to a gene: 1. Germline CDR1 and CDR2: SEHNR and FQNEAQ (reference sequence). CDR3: CASSSTSGRSTDTQYF. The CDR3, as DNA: TGTGCCAGCAGCTCGACTAGCGGGAGGAGCACAGATACGCAGTATTTT.

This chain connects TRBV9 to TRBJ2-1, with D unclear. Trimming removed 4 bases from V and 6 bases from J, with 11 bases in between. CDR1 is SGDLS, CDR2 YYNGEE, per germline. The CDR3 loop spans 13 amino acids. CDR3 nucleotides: TGTGCCAGCAGCTTGAAAGTGTTCAATGAGCAGTTCTTC. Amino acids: CASSLKVFNEQFF.

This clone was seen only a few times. CDR3 loop: CASSLYPAGGGYTF. CDR3 DNA sequence: TGTGCCAGCAGCTTGTATCCGGCGGGCGGTGGCTACACCTTC. This chain uses TRBV7-2 with TRBJ1-2; D not resolved. Trimming cost V 3 bases and J 7 bases, with 15 bases left between them. Germline CDR1 SGHTA, CDR2 FQGNSA. CDR3 length: 14 amino acids. Full variable domain (outside the CDR3, taken from reference TRBV7-2 and TRBJ1-2): GAGVSQSPSNKVTEKGKDVELRCDPISGHTALYWYRQSLGQGLEFLIYFQGNSAPDKSGLPSDRFSAERTGGSVSTLTIQRTQQEDSAVYLCASSLYPAGGGYTFGSGTRLTVV.

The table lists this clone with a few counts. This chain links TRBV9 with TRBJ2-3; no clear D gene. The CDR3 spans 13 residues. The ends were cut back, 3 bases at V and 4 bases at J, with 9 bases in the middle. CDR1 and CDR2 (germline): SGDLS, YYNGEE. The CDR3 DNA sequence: TGTGCCAGCAGCGCTAGACATCCAGATACGCAGTATTTT. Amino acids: CASSARHPDTQYF.

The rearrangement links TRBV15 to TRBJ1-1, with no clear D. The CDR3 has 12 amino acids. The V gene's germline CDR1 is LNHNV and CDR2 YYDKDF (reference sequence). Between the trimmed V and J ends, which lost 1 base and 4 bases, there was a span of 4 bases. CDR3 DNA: TGTGCCACCAGCAGAGCCTCCACTGAAGCTTTCTTT. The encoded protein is CATSRASTEAFF.

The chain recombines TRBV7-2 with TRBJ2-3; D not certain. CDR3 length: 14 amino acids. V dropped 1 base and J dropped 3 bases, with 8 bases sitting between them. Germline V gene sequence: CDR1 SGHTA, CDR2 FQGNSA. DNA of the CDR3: TGTGCCAGCAGCTTAGTGCACGGGACAGATACGCAGTATTTT. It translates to CASSLVHGTDTQYF.

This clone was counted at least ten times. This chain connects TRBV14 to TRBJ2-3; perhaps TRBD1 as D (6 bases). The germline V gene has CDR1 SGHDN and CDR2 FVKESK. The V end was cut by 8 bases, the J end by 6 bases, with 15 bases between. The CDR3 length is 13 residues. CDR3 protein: CASDRYRADTQYF. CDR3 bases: TGTGCCAGCGATAGATACAGGGCCGATACGCAGTATTTT. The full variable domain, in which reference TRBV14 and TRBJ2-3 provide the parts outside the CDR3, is EAGVTQFPSHSVIEKGQTVTLRCDPISGHDNLYWYRRVMGKEIKFLLHFVKESKQDESGMPNNRFLAERTGGTYSTLKVQPAELEDSGVYFCASDRYRADTQYFGPGTRLTVL.

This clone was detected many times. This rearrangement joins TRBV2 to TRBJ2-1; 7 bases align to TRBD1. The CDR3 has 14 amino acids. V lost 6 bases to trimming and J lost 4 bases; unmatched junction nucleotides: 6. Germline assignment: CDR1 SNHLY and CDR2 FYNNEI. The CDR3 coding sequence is TGTGCCAGCAGGGCTTTGGGACAGTACAATGAGCAGTTCTTC. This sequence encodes CASRALGQYNEQFF.

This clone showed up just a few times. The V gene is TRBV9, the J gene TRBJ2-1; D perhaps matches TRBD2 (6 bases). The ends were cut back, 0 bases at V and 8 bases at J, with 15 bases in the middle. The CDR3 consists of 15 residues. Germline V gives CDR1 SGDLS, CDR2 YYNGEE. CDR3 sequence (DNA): TGTGCCAGCAGCGTAGGACCACGGAGGGCGTATGAGCAGTTCTTC. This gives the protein CASSVGPRRAYEQFF.